The 11 T cell receptor beta chains below come from one sample, sequenced in a study of shared clonotypes between healthy human individuals. Sequenced by immunoSEQ multiplex PCR; TCRdb stores in-frame clones only, minus some. Of about 2.4 million clones in the sample, approximately 92% were seen once. The sample taken for sequencing was naive CD4+ T cells sorted from blood. The subset denotes: CD45RA+ positively selected. Receptors originate from a young man in good health.

The chain combines TRBV18 with TRBJ2-7; 11 bases match TRBD2. The V gene's germline CDR1 is KGHSH and CDR2 LQKENI. Trimming took 8 bases from V and 1 from J; bases not matched to a gene: 1. The CDR3 sequence is 13 residues long. CDR3 region: CASRTSGSYEQYF. The CDR3 DNA follows: TGTGCCAGCCGGACTAGCGGGTCCTACGAGCAGTACTTC.

The chain carries TRBV5-6 and TRBJ1-1, with 9 bases identical to TRBD1. The V segment lost 4 bases and the J segment 4 bases; nucleotides outside the gene matches: 8. The CDR3 contains 15 residues. Germline values: CDR1 SGHDT, CDR2 YYEEEE. The DNA for the CDR3 is TGTGCCAGCAGCCAAGGACAGGGGAGCGCCACTGAAGCTTTCTTT. Its translation: CASSQGQGSATEAFF.

This clone came up once. Here the CDR3 DNA reads TGTGCCAGCAGCTTGCCACCGGGACTAGCGGGTTCAGGTTCCTACGAGCAGTACTTC. Translated: CASSLPPGLAGSGSYEQYF. The chain uses TRBV11-3 and TRBJ2-7, with TRBD2 matching 12 bases. Germline loops: CDR1 SGHNT, CDR2 YENEEA. Unmatched junction bases numbered 13, after V lost 3 bases and J lost 1 base. This CDR3 contains 19 residues. The full variable domain, in which reference TRBV11-3 and TRBJ2-7 provide the parts outside the CDR3, is EAGVVQSPRYKIIEKKQPVAFWCNPISGHNTLYWYLQNLGQGPELLIRYENEEAVDDSQLPKDRFSAERLKGVDSTLKIQPAELGDSAVYLCASSLPPGLAGSGSYEQYFGPGTRLTVT.

This clone was found once. Other DNA sequences in the same sample also yield this CDR3. The gene calls are TRBV5-1 and TRBJ2-7; TRBD1 matches 8 bases. This CDR3 has 15 residues. Germline lookup yields CDR1 SGHRS and CDR2 YFSETQ. V lost 4 bases to trimming and J lost 1 base; unmatched junction nucleotides: 7. The CDR3 loop is CASSLGQGLSYEQYF. CDR3 DNA: TGCGCCAGCAGCCTAGGACAGGGACTTTCCTACGAGCAGTACTTC. Full variable domain (missing parts from reference TRBV5-1 and TRBJ2-7): KAGVTQTPRYLIKTRGQQVTLSCSPISGHRSVSWYQQTPGQGLQFLFEYFSETQRNKGNFPGRFSGRQFSNSRSEMNVSTLELGDSALYLCASSLGQGLSYEQYFGPGTRLTVT.

This chain joins TRBV2 and TRBJ1-3; D uncertain. Germline values: CDR1 SNHLY, CDR2 FYNNEI. This CDR3 has 12 residues. V gave up 2 bases and J gave up 7 bases, with 6 bases separating them. This CDR3 is CASSESDNTIYF. DNA for the CDR3: TGTGCCAGCAGTGAAAGCGACAACACCATATATTTT. Full variable domain (remainder filled in from reference TRBV2 and TRBJ1-3): EPEVTQTPSHQVTQMGQEVILRCVPISNHLYFYWYRQILGQKVEFLVSFYNNEISEKSEIFDDQFSVERPDGSNFTLKIRSTKLEDSAMYFCASSESDNTIYFGEGSWLTVV.

This clone showed up just a few times. The chain uses TRBV30 and TRBJ1-1, with a tentative D call TRBD1 (5 bases). The germline V gene has CDR1 GTSNPN and CDR2 SVGIG (reference sequence). Trimming took off 2 bases at V and 8 bases at J, with 15 bases between the two ends. This CDR3 is built from 13 residues. The CDR3 DNA reads TGTGCCTGGAGTCTCAGGGTCTCTGCAGAAGCTTTCTTT. Residues: CAWSLRVSAEAFF. Full variable domain (missing parts from reference TRBV30 and TRBJ1-1): SQTIHQWPATLVQPVGSPLSLECTVEGTSNPNLYWYRQAAGRGLQLLFYSVGIGQISSEVPQNLSASRPQDRQFILSSKKLLLSDSGFYLCAWSLRVSAEAFFGQGTRLTVV.

The V and J genes are TRBV6-5 and TRBJ2-7; tentatively, D is TRBD2 (6 bases). The CDR3 runs to 14 residues. From germline, CDR1 is MNHEY and CDR2 SVGAGI. The V and J ends lost 8 bases and 2 bases respectively, with 16 bases between them. The CDR3 DNA follows: TGTGCCAGCTATCGGGACGGGGGTCCCTACGAGCAGTACTTC. Its protein product is CASYRDGGPYEQYF.

The V gene is TRBV10-3, the J gene TRBJ2-2, with D perhaps matching TRBD1 (6 bases). CDR1 is ENHRY and CDR2 is SYGVKD in the germline V gene. The CDR3 has 14 residues. Trimming took off 3 bases at V and 7 bases at J, with 12 bases between the two ends. The CDR3 coding sequence is TGTGCCATCAGTGATTCACAGGGTGGCGGGGAGCTGTTTTTT. Amino acid sequence: CAISDSQGGGELFF.

The rearrangement uses TRBV2 and TRBJ2-2; 8 positions agree with TRBD1. The trim removed 5 bases at V and 6 bases at J, leaving 8 bases unmatched. The length of the CDR3 is 15 residues. Per germline, CDR1 SNHLY and CDR2 FYNNEI. This CDR3 reads CASSSRDRGPGELFF. The CDR3 bases are TGTGCCAGCAGTAGCCGTGACAGGGGACCCGGGGAGCTGTTTTTT.

This sequence joins TRBV6-6 and TRBJ2-5; 8 bases align to TRBD2. Trimming at V came to 6 bases and at J to 4 bases, leaving 7 bases not matched to a gene. Looked up from germline, CDR1 is MNHNY and CDR2 is SVGAGI (reference sequence). This CDR3 is built from 14 residues. The CDR3 spells CASSLGTRGETQYF. Written as DNA, the CDR3 is TGTGCCAGCAGCCTCGGGACTAGGGGAGAGACCCAGTACTTC.

The chain joins TRBV6-5 to TRBJ1-6; D not resolved. V was cut by 5 bases and J by 5 bases, with 4 bases left in between. The CDR3 sequence is 12 residues long. CDR1 and CDR2 from the germline V gene are MNHEY and SVGAGI. The CDR3: CASSRNNSPLHF. The CDR3 DNA reads as TGTGCCAGCAGTCGGAATAATTCACCCCTCCACTTT.